Following are 32 T cell receptor beta chains from one sample sequenced in a study of blood T cells in healthy people across ages. Primers used in a second PCR of about 6 to 11 cycles were a sample-barcoded 5' primer and a J-beta primer mix. MiXCR, run by TCRdb on the 5' RACE reads, gives a single entry per CDR3 protein. The repertoire holds about 1.7 million distinct CDR3 sequences, roughly 28% seen once, with around 7.7% in the top ten. The sequencing sample was made of blood. These receptors were taken from a young woman in good health.

This clonotype was seen a handful of times. The V gene is TRBV20-1, the J gene TRBJ2-1; D uncertain. Germline V CDR1 and CDR2: DFQATT, SNEGSKA (reference sequence). CDR3 length: 14 amino acids. V was shortened by 4 bases and J by 3 bases, with 13 bases between the two germline ends. The CDR3 loop reads CSAKVGARYNEQFF. As DNA, the CDR3 is TGCAGTGCTAAGGTCGGCGCCCGCTACAATGAGCAGTTCTTC.

Only a few counts were recorded for this clonotype. V and J are TRBV21-1 and TRBJ2-3; TRBD2, the table's D call, was not compared with the DNA. TRBV21-1 is annotated as a pseudogene. CDR3 length: 18 amino acids. The CDR3 loop is CASSNGRDSGSATDTQYF. The CDR3 coding sequence is TGTGCCAGCAGCAACGGCAGGGATAGCGGGAGTGCAACAGATACGCAGTATTTT.

This clonotype occurred a few times. The V and J genes are TRBV3-1 and TRBJ1-6, with D possibly TRBD1 on 5 matching bases. Between the trimmed V and J ends, which lost 0 bases and 0 bases, there was a span of 9 bases. Per the germline V gene, CDR1 is LGHDT and CDR2 is YNNKEL (reference sequence). The CDR3 spans 17 residues. CDR3 loop: CASSQERQGSYNSPLHF. CDR3 in DNA: TGTGCCAGCAGCCAAGAGAGGCAGGGCTCCTATAATTCACCCCTCCACTTT.

This clonotype was counted between two and nine times. V gene TRBV15 combines with J gene TRBJ1-6; D gene uncertain. Germline V gives CDR1 LNHNV, CDR2 YYDKDF (reference sequence). The V and J ends lost 0 bases and 10 bases respectively, with 13 bases between them. This CDR3 has 15 residues. Here the CDR3 reads CATSRDPGEESPLHF. The CDR3 DNA reads as TGTGCCACCAGCAGAGATCCCGGGGAGGAATCACCCCTCCACTTT.

The chain joins TRBV27 to TRBJ2-3; D may be TRBD1 (5 bases). Germline loops: CDR1 MNHEY, CDR2 SMNVEV (reference sequence). This CDR3 comprises 15 residues. Trimming took 7 bases from V and 1 from J, leaving 15 bases between them. CDR3 loop: CASTRRQGGTDTQYF. DNA of the CDR3: TGTGCCAGCACGCGAAGGCAGGGTGGCACAGATACGCAGTATTTT.

This clonotype was counted once. Given the absence of the conserved phenylalanine or tryptophan at the CDR3 end, a read error is likely. It is unclear where the CDR3 begins or ends on the DNA, so no DNA is shown, and the CDR3 is as TCRdb lists it. The chain uses TRBV28 and TRBJ2-1; TRBD2, as called in the table, went unchecked against the DNA. Germline CDR1 reads MDHEN; CDR2 reads SYDVKM. The CDR3 is 15 residues long, ends included. The CDR3 is CASSLWGKGGYTFGS.

This clonotype has more than one count but fewer than ten. The chain joins TRBV3-1 to TRBJ2-1; D might be TRBD2 (6 bases). This CDR3 is 13 amino acids long. Germline-derived CDR1 and CDR2 are LGHDT and YNNKEL (reference sequence). Trimming pared 4 bases from V and 5 bases from J, leaving 9 bases between. The CDR3 sequence is CASSLTRHNEQFF. For the CDR3, the DNA is TGTGCCAGCAGCCTGACTAGGCACAATGAGCAGTTCTTC.

This clonotype occurred a few times. V gene TRBV12-3 or TRBV12-4 combines with J gene TRBJ2-5, with 9 bases identical to TRBD2. The J call is in doubt because the DNA end fits TRBJ2-7 better. The CDR3 is 15 residues long. DNA of the CDR3: TGTGCCAGCAGTTTAAGGCGGGAGGGCCGCTACGAGCAGTACTTC. Protein: CASSLRREGRYEQYF.

This clonotype came up many times. The chain uses TRBV29-1 and TRBJ2-1; 13 bases align to TRBD2. Germline CDR1 reads SQVTM; CDR2 reads ANQGSEA. Trimming cost V 6 bases and J 3 bases; bases outside gene matches: 11. CDR3 length: 17 residues. The CDR3 DNA reads as TGCAGCGTCGCCGGGACTAGCGGGGAACCCCTCTACAATGAGCAGTTCTTC. Residues: CSVAGTSGEPLYNEQFF.

The V and J genes are TRBV27 and TRBJ2-7; no definite D call. The CDR3 has 13 residues. Germline values: CDR1 MNHEY, CDR2 SMNVEV (reference sequence). Deletions cut 3 bases from V and 6 bases from J, with 12 bases between. CDR3 sequence reads: CASSFSGTGEQYF. CDR3 sequence (DNA): TGTGCCAGCAGTTTTTCAGGTACCGGCGAGCAGTACTTC.

Concerning this clonotype itself: This may stem from a read error, because a much larger clone lies one nucleotide away. This chain connects TRBV5-1 to TRBJ2-3; a weak D match, TRBD2 (6 bases). This CDR3 has 15 amino acids. Germline CDR1 reads SGHRS; CDR2 reads YFSETQ. Written as DNA, the CDR3 is TGCGCCAGCAGTTTCGAGGGGCGGGGCGGGGATACGCAGTTTTTT. This translates into CASSFEGRGGDTQFF. The complete variable domain, with remaining parts taken from reference TRBV5-1 and TRBJ2-3, reads KAGVTQTPRYLIKTRGQQVTLSCSPISGHRSVSWYQQTPGQGLQFLFEYFSETQRNKGNFPGRFSGRQFSNSRSEMNVSTLELGDSALYLCASSFEGRGGDTQFFGPGTRLTVL.

This clonotype was counted only a few times. The DNA for the CDR3 is TGTGCCAGCAGCAAGTGGGACAGCAATCAGCCCCAGCATTTT. Its protein is CASSKWDSNQPQHF. The chain links TRBV12-3 or TRBV12-4 to TRBJ1-5; D is perhaps TRBD1 (5 bases). This CDR3 comprises 14 residues. Trimming shortened V by 6 bases and J by 1 base, and 10 bases separated the two germline ends.

This clonotype was observed a few times. The genes are TRBV12-5 and TRBJ1-5, with a weak D call TRBD1 (5 bases). This CDR3 region has 13 residues. The germline CDR1 and CDR2 sequences are LGHNT and FRNRAP. The V gene lost 6 bases and the J gene lost 7 bases, with 13 bases spanning the gap. Here the CDR3 reads CASGPRGSQPQHF. As DNA, the CDR3 is TGTGCTAGTGGCCCGCGGGGCAGCCAGCCCCAGCATTTT.

The chain carries TRBV6-1 and TRBJ2-4; 15 bases are a match to TRBD2. The end of the DNA is better explained by TRBJ2-7, so the J call may be wrong. Germline V CDR1 and CDR2: MNHNS, SASEGT. The CDR3 contains 18 residues. CDR3 residues: CASKNTGTSGGSRYEQYF. For the CDR3, the DNA is TGTGCCAGCAAGAACACCGGGACTAGCGGGGGGTCTCGGTACGAGCAGTACTTC.

The V gene is TRBV13, the J gene TRBJ2-4, with D tentatively TRBD2 (6 bases). Germline CDR1 reads PRHDT; CDR2 reads FYEKMQ (reference sequence). V lost 1 base and J lost 13, with 23 bases in between. This CDR3 spans 16 amino acids. The CDR3, as DNA: TGTGCCAGCAGCTTAGTTCCGGGAGCGGCCTACAATGAGCAGTACTTC. As protein: CASSLVPGAAYNEQYF.

This clonotype was detected only a few times. This sequence joins TRBV11-2 and TRBJ2-3; no definite D call. CDR1 is SGHAT, CDR2 FQNNGV, per germline. The CDR3 extends over 15 amino acids. Trimming removed 2 bases at V and 0 bases at J, with 9 bases between. In DNA, the CDR3 is TGTGCCAGCAGCTTACATGCCCCTAGCACAGATACGCAGTATTTT. Translation: CASSLHAPSTDTQYF. Filled out from reference TRBV11-2 and TRBJ2-3, the complete variable domain reads EAGVAQSPRYKIIEKRQSVAFWCNPISGHATLYWYQQILGQGPKLLIQFQNNGVVDDSQLPKDRFSAERLKGVDSTLKIQPAKLEDSAVYLCASSLHAPSTDTQYFGPGTRLTVL.

V usage is TRBV4-3 and J usage is TRBJ2-7, with 9 bases that match TRBD1. The junction had 4 bases not matched to a gene; V was cut back by 0 bases and J by 7 bases. CDR1 LGHNA and CDR2 YSLEER come from the germline V gene. The CDR3 consists of 14 residues. The CDR3 sequence: CASSQDGTGREQYF. The CDR3 nucleotides are TGCGCCAGCAGCCAAGACGGGACAGGGCGAGAGCAGTACTTC.

This clonotype was detected many times. The J gene is TRBJ2-3, the V gene TRBV7-3; D might be TRBD2 (5 bases). Germline values: CDR1 SGHTA, CDR2 FQGTGA. The CDR3 runs to 14 residues. V was shortened by 2 bases and J by 4 bases, with 10 bases between the two germline ends. The CDR3 DNA sequence: TGTGCCAGCAGCTTACAAAAGGGAGCAGATACGCAGTATTTT. The encoded protein is CASSLQKGADTQYF.

The V call is TRBV20-1, the J call TRBJ2-1; TRBD2 aligns across 12 bases. The ends lost 1 base at V and 5 bases at J; junction bases unmatched: 15. Looked up from germline, CDR1 is DFQATT and CDR2 is SNEGSKA (reference sequence). The CDR3 length is 19 residues. For the CDR3, the DNA is TGCAGTGCTAGAGGACGGACTAGCGGGACGAATACGATCCACAATGAGCAGTTCTTC. It yields the protein CSARGRTSGTNTIHNEQFF.

The rearrangement uses TRBV29-1 and TRBJ2-2; 9 bases match TRBD1. The CDR3 extends over 16 amino acids. V shed 6 bases, J shed 4 bases, and the junction held 12 bases outside the gene matches. CDR1 and CDR2 from the germline V gene are SQVTM and ANQGSEA. The CDR3 here is CSVRTGDLSGTGELFF. The DNA of the CDR3 is TGCAGCGTCCGGACAGGGGACCTTAGTGGCACCGGGGAGCTGTTTTTT.

In regard to this clonotype: At one end the junction does not follow the germline gene, possibly because of a read error. The chain uses TRBV5-1 and TRBJ2-7, with a tentative D call TRBD1 (6 bases). The better agreement between TRBJ2-5 and the DNA end casts doubt on the J call. CDR1 SGHRS and CDR2 YFSETQ come from the germline V gene. This CDR3 contains 14 residues. CDR3 sequence reads: CAGRNQGRSETQYF. As DNA, the CDR3 is TGCGCCGGCAGAAACCAGGGGCGTTCGGAGACCCAGTACTTC.

This chain links TRBV24-1 with TRBJ2-1; D uncertain. Germline-derived CDR1 and CDR2 are KGHDR and SFDVKD. The V end lost 1 base, the J end lost 9 bases, and 6 bases lay between the germline ends. The CDR3 loop spans 12 amino acids. Here the CDR3 DNA reads TGTGCCACCAGTGATTTCCCGGGTGAGCAGTTCTTC. It translates to CATSDFPGEQFF.

This clonotype has a handful of counts. The rearrangement joins TRBV2 to TRBJ2-3; 7 bases are a match to TRBD2. V shed 4 bases, J shed 3 bases, and the junction held 7 bases outside the gene matches. The CDR3 covers 15 residues. Germline CDR1 is SNHLY and CDR2 is FYNNEI. CDR3 region: CASSVSSGATDTQYF. CDR3 DNA: TGTGCCAGCAGTGTATCGAGCGGGGCAACAGATACGCAGTATTTT.

CDR3 in DNA: TGCAGTGCGAGCACAGGGGCTCAGGAAAAACTGTTTTTT. Its translation is CSASTGAQEKLFF. The chain uses TRBV20-1 and TRBJ1-4; 7 bases map to TRBD1. Germline trimming cut 6 bases from V and 8 bases from J; bases unmatched to any gene: 9. CDR1 DFQATT and CDR2 SNEGSKA come from the germline V gene (reference sequence). This CDR3 contains 13 residues.

This clonotype was seen only a few times. The chain combines TRBV4-1 with TRBJ2-1, with 7 nucleotides matching TRBD1. The CDR3 has 19 amino acids. Germline CDR1 is MGHRA and CDR2 is YSYEKL. V was clipped by 1 base and J by 1 base; unmatched bases: 13. CDR3: CASSQGGTELLRSYNEQFF. The CDR3 bases are TGCGCCAGCAGCCAAGGGGGGACAGAGCTCCTTAGGTCCTACAATGAGCAGTTCTTC.

Only a few counts were recorded for this clonotype. V and J are TRBV20-1 and TRBJ2-1, with TRBD2 identical over 8 bases. This CDR3 spans 12 amino acids. V was clipped by 6 bases and J by 9 bases; unmatched bases: 7. Per the germline V gene, CDR1 is DFQATT and CDR2 is SNEGSKA (reference sequence). This CDR3 reads CSAPGLVGEQFF. The CDR3 DNA follows: TGCAGTGCACCGGGACTAGTTGGTGAGCAGTTCTTC.

This chain joins TRBV19 and TRBJ2-1, with 8 bases lining up with TRBD2. This CDR3 is built from 16 residues. V lost 3 bases to trimming and J lost 5 bases; unmatched junction nucleotides: 9. Germline-derived CDR1 and CDR2 are LNHDA and SQIVND (reference sequence). CDR3: CASSIFSGGKNNEQFF. The DNA for the CDR3 is TGTGCCAGTAGTATCTTCAGCGGGGGAAAGAACAATGAGCAGTTCTTC.

The table lists this clonotype with many counts. This chain joins TRBV2 and TRBJ2-3; no clear D gene. Germline V gene sequence: CDR1 SNHLY, CDR2 FYNNEI. Trimming stripped 6 bases from V and 4 bases from J, with 11 bases between. The CDR3 sequence is 13 residues long. CDR3 bases: TGTGCCAGCAGGCCAGATGGGGCAGATACGCAGTATTTT. This codes for CASRPDGADTQYF.

About this clonotype: At one boundary the junction diverges from the germline segment, which might be a read error. This chain links TRBV15 with TRBJ2-1, with 7 bases that match TRBD1. Germline V lookup: CDR1 LNHNV, CDR2 YYDKDF (reference sequence). This CDR3 has 17 residues. CDR3 DNA: TGTGCCACCAGCTTACCCGGCGCAGGGGGTTCCCACAATGAGCAGGTCTTC. Its translation: CATSLPGAGGSHNEQVF.

The V gene is TRBV7-2, the J gene TRBJ2-1, with a possible D match to TRBD2 (7 bases). This CDR3 region has 16 residues. V lost 4 bases to trimming and J lost 2 bases, with 15 bases between them. The germline gives CDR1 SGHTA, CDR2 FQGNSA. DNA of the CDR3: TGTGCCAGCAGCTCACAAGGGGGGGCGCCCTACAATGAGCAGTTCTTC. Translating gives CASSSQGGAPYNEQFF.

This clonotype was seen ten or more times. This chain joins TRBV29-1 and TRBJ2-7; D unresolved. The CDR3 is made up of 11 amino acids. V lost 4 bases and J lost 5, with 9 bases in between. Germline values: CDR1 SQVTM, CDR2 ANQGSEA. The DNA of the CDR3 is TGCAGCGTTGCAGGTGTGAACGAGCAGTACTTC. Translating gives CSVAGVNEQYF.

The chain couples TRBV2 to TRBJ2-2; D is unresolved. Trimming cost V 6 bases and J 6 bases, with 8 bases left between them. This CDR3 is built from 12 residues. From germline, CDR1 is SNHLY and CDR2 FYNNEI. The CDR3 reads CASRGSSGELFF. CDR3 DNA sequence: TGTGCCAGCAGGGGGTCCTCCGGGGAGCTGTTTTTT. Full variable domain (rest looked up from reference TRBV2 and TRBJ2-2): EPEVTQTPSHQVTQMGQEVILRCVPISNHLYFYWYRQILGQKVEFLVSFYNNEISEKSEIFDDQFSVERPDGSNFTLKIRSTKLEDSAMYFCASRGSSGELFFGEGSRLTVL.